The 13 T cell receptor beta chains given below trace back to one sample, sequenced in a study of T cells in Graves' hyperthyroidism and ophthalmopathy. Using RNA transcripts as the source, TCR beta CDR3 regions were amplified. TCR CDR3 regions were first amplified by RT-PCR with HTBI primers. One entry per CDR3 protein, called by TCRdb with MiXCR from the multiplex PCR reads. This sample has around 290,000 distinct CDR3 sequences, with over 15% found just once. Specimen: blood. The source of these receptors is an older woman with Graves' ophthalmopathy.

This clonotype was seen at least ten times. This chain uses TRBV2 with TRBJ2-7; TRBD2 agrees at 11 bases. The CDR3 is 15 amino acids. V gave up 4 bases and J gave up 5 bases; unmatched junction bases: 7. Germline loops: CDR1 SNHLY, CDR2 FYNNEI. As DNA, the CDR3 is TGTGCCAGCAGTGGCTATAGCGGGAGGGCCGACGAGCAGTACTTC. Protein product: CASSGYSGRADEQYF.

This clonotype was observed a handful of times. The chain carries TRBV29-1 and TRBJ1-3; D remains unclear. V was clipped by 7 bases and J by 5 bases, with 6 bases between them. There are 10 residues in the CDR3. Germline CDR1 and CDR2: SQVTM and ANQGSEA. CDR3 residues: CSGKRNTIYF. The DNA of the CDR3 is TGCAGCGGAAAAAGAAACACCATATATTTT.

This clonotype was counted between two and nine times. V gene TRBV18 combines with J gene TRBJ2-7, with 8 bases fitting TRBD2. The CDR3 has 15 residues. Looked up from germline, CDR1 is KGHSH and CDR2 is LQKENI. V lost 3 bases, J lost 0 bases, and 4 bases stayed unmatched. CDR3 in amino acids: CASSPYGTSSYEQYF. The CDR3 nucleotides are TGTGCCAGCTCACCTTACGGGACTAGCTCCTACGAGCAGTACTTC. Filled out from reference TRBV18 and TRBJ2-7, the complete variable domain reads NAGVMQNPRHLVRRRGQEARLRCSPMKGHSHVYWYRQLPEEGLKFMVYLQKENIIDESGMPKERFSAEFPKEGPSILRIQQVVRGDSAAYFCASSPYGTSSYEQYFGPGTRLTVT.

This clonotype was counted a few times. The chain carries TRBV3-1 and TRBJ2-1; 8 nucleotides line up with TRBD2. After removal of 4 bases from V and 5 bases from J, the junction contained 7 bases not matched to a gene. CDR1 LGHDT and CDR2 YNNKEL come from the germline V gene (reference sequence). The CDR3 totals 15 residues. CDR3 protein: CASSPSWGLDNEQFF. The CDR3 DNA is TGTGCCAGCAGCCCATCTTGGGGACTAGACAATGAGCAGTTCTTC.

This chain links TRBV11-2 with TRBJ2-3; D remains ambiguous. V gave up 5 bases and J gave up 7 bases, with 7 bases separating them. CDR1 is SGHAT and CDR2 is FQNNGV in the germline V gene. CDR3 size: 11 residues. The CDR3 region is CASSLSNTQYF. CDR3 sequence (DNA): TGTGCCAGCAGCCTTAGTAATACGCAGTATTTT.

The rearrangement uses TRBV6-5 and TRBJ1-2; possible D gene TRBD1, 5 bases. The CDR3 length is 13 residues. V was clipped by 2 bases and J by 10 bases, with 14 bases between them. Germline loops: CDR1 MNHEY, CDR2 SVGAGI. CDR3 residues: CASSYTQGITYTF. The CDR3 bases are TGTGCCAGCAGTTACACGCAGGGAATAACCTACACCTTC.

This clonotype showed up many times. The V call is TRBV20-1, the J call TRBJ2-7; 8 bases are shared with TRBD1. Germline-derived CDR1 and CDR2 are DFQATT and SNEGSKA (reference sequence). Unmatched junction bases numbered 9, after V lost 4 bases and J lost 4 bases. The CDR3 loop spans 14 amino acids. The CDR3: CSAKVSTGVYEQYF. The CDR3 bases are TGCAGTGCTAAGGTATCGACAGGGGTTTACGAGCAGTACTTC.

This clonotype has ten or more counts. The V and J genes are TRBV20-1 and TRBJ1-5; D is unclear. V dropped 5 bases and J dropped 0 bases, with 14 bases sitting between them. The CDR3 extends over 15 amino acids. Germline assignment: CDR1 DFQATT and CDR2 SNEGSKA (reference sequence). DNA of the CDR3: TGCAGTGCTGAAGGAGGCTCTTATAGCAATCAGCCCCAGCATTTT. Residues: CSAEGGSYSNQPQHF.

Details on this clonotype: This may come from a read error, since a much larger clone is one base off. V and J are TRBV28 and TRBJ1-6; D is undetermined. The V end was cut by 8 bases, the J end by 6 bases, with 11 bases between. The CDR3 is 13 amino acids. From germline, CDR1 is MDHEN and CDR2 SYDVKM. The CDR3 DNA sequence: TGTGCCAGCGTTGAACAGAGTAATTCACCCCTCCACTTT. As protein: CASVEQSNSPLHF.

This clonotype has a count of ten or more. The chain is built from TRBV6-2 or TRBV6-3 and TRBJ2-3; D is possibly TRBD2 (6 bases). This CDR3 is built from 14 residues. CDR1 and CDR2 (germline): MNHEY, SVGEGT. The V and J ends lost 2 bases and 4 bases respectively, with 10 bases between them. The CDR3 is CASSYPGVSDTQYF. The CDR3 DNA follows: TGTGCCAGCAGTTACCCGGGAGTGTCAGATACGCAGTATTTT.

This clonotype was detected many times. The chain couples TRBV6-1 to TRBJ2-7, with 8 bases fitting TRBD2. With V trimmed by 5 bases and J by 5 bases, 8 bases remained unmatched. Germline V gene sequence: CDR1 MNHNS, CDR2 SASEGT. The CDR3 runs to 14 residues. The CDR3 sequence is CASSPSGGPDEQYF. The CDR3 nucleotides read TGTGCCAGCAGTCCTTCGGGAGGGCCTGACGAGCAGTACTTC.

This chain connects TRBV15 to TRBJ2-1; 11 nucleotides line up with TRBD2. V lost 0 bases and J lost 10; bases outside the gene matches: 5. The CDR3 consists of 15 residues. The germline V gene has CDR1 LNHNV and CDR2 YYDKDF (reference sequence). In DNA, the CDR3 is TGTGCCACCAGCAGAGATTTCCTAGCGGGGGGCGAGCAGTTCTTC. Amino acid sequence: CATSRDFLAGGEQFF.

This clonotype was seen many times. The gene calls are TRBV15 and TRBJ2-7; maybe TRBD1 (6 bases). CDR1 and CDR2 (germline): LNHNV, YYDKDF (reference sequence). V was trimmed by 0 bases and J by 5 bases, leaving 8 bases between them. The CDR3 is made up of 13 amino acids. As DNA, the CDR3 is TGTGCCACCAGCAGAGAGGGGGCGAACGAGCAGTACTTC. It encodes CATSREGANEQYF.